This T cell receptor (beta chain) was captured in a study of naive and memory T cell subsets. Study-wide results and limits: Gini index rose across naive, CM, EM and EMRA in CD4 and CD8.

CDR1 KGHSH and CDR2 LQKENI come from the germline V gene. This CDR3 comprises 13 residues. Between the trimmed V and J ends, which lost 2 bases and 1 base, there was a span of 6 bases. In its sample, this clonotype was seen many times. Its specificity is unknown. An equimolar mix of two oligonucleotides served as the beta constant-region primer for TRBC1 and TRBC2. TCRdb reprocessed the UMI-ligation and nested PCR reads with MiXCR, giving one entry per CDR3 protein. This table has 29,000 or so distinct CDR3 sequences, about 10% appearing once. The sequence was collected from a human donor in good health. The chain combines TRBV18 with TRBJ2-7; no reliable D call. The source material was effector memory CD4+ T cells from blood. Subset given: effector memory, CD45RA- CD27-. The chain's CDR3 is CASSPTVSYEQYF. In DNA form, the CDR3 reads TGTGCCAGCTCACCAACTGTATCCTACGAGCAGTACTTC.